Presented here are 20 T cell receptor beta chains from one specimen sequenced in a study of control samples from healthy donors and cancer patients. Assay: immunoSEQ multiplex PCR; the TCRdb copy retains only in-frame clones and omits some. The profile shows more than 20,000 clones, about 85% of them singletons. The specimen was PBMCs. Every receptor here comes from a man aged 60 to 69 with head and neck cancer.

The J gene is TRBJ1-1, the V gene TRBV29-1; no reliable D call. Germline V lookup: CDR1 SQVTM, CDR2 ANQGSEA. Between the trimmed V and J ends, which lost 7 bases and 0 bases, there was a span of 18 bases. The CDR3 has 15 amino acids. The chain's CDR3 is CSACSPGTLNTEAFF. CDR3 DNA: TGCAGCGCCTGTTCCCCGGGCACCTTGAACACTGAAGCTTTCTTT. The full variable domain, its missing parts supplied by reference TRBV29-1 and TRBJ1-1, is SAVISQKPSRDICQRGTSLTIQCQVDSQVTMMFWYRQQPGQSLTLIATANQGSEATYESGFVIDKFPISRPNLTFSTLTVSNMSPEDSSIYLCSACSPGTLNTEAFFGQGTRLTVV.

Remarks on this clone: Mismatch with germline at one junction end may stem from a read error. V usage is TRBV7-6 and J usage is TRBJ2-1; 10 nucleotides match TRBD2. Germline loops: CDR1 SGHVS, CDR2 FNYEAQ. The CDR3 consists of 17 residues. The CDR3 region is CASSLGLVAGGYNEQFF. The CDR3 DNA sequence: TGTGCCAGCAGTTTAGGACTGGTAGCGGGAGGCTACAATGAGCAGTTCTTC. Together with reference TRBV7-6 and TRBJ2-1, the CDR3 gives the full variable domain: GAGVSQSPRYKVTKRGQDVALRCDPISGHVSLYWYRQALGQGPEFLTYFNYEAQQDKSGLPNDRFSAERPEGSISTLTIQRTEQRDSAMYRCASSLGLVAGGYNEQFFGPGTRLTVL.

The rearrangement joins TRBV6-5 to TRBJ2-7; D is unresolved. Trimming left V 0 bases short and J 1 base short, with 4 bases between. This CDR3 contains 13 residues. The germline gives CDR1 MNHEY, CDR2 SVGAGI. CDR3 sequence reads: CASSYSVSYEQYF. The CDR3 DNA follows: TGTGCCAGCAGTTACTCTGTATCCTACGAGCAGTACTTC.

The V and J genes are TRBV6-5 and TRBJ1-5, with D hard to call. CDR3 length equals 15 residues. Per germline, CDR1 MNHEY and CDR2 SVGAGI. The ends were cut back, 2 bases at V and 6 bases at J, with 14 bases in the middle. In DNA form, the CDR3 reads TGTGCCAGCAGTTACGGCGGCGGCCCGGGTCAGCCCCAGCATTTT. The encoded protein is CASSYGGGPGQPQHF.

The J gene is TRBJ1-1, the V gene TRBV19; D is unclear. This CDR3 is built from 13 residues. The germline gives CDR1 LNHDA, CDR2 SQIVND (reference sequence). V was pared by 3 bases and J by 2 bases, with 7 bases between. CDR3 loop: CASSIRVNTEAFF. In DNA form, the CDR3 reads TGTGCCAGTAGTATTCGGGTCAACACTGAAGCTTTCTTT.

The CDR3 loop reads CASSLVVDSPLHF. For the CDR3, the DNA is TGCGCCAGCAGCTTGGTGGTGGATTCACCCCTCCACTTT. This chain connects TRBV5-1 to TRBJ1-6; D gene unclear. The germline V gene has CDR1 SGHRS and CDR2 YFSETQ. The CDR3 has 13 residues. Trimming shortened V by 0 bases and J by 8 bases, and 6 bases separated the two germline ends.

This chain joins TRBV29-1 and TRBJ2-7; the D gene is possibly TRBD2 (5 bases). CDR1 SQVTM and CDR2 ANQGSEA come from the germline V gene. Deletions cut 7 bases from V and 0 bases from J, with 10 bases between. The CDR3 totals 12 residues. This chain's CDR3 is CSARRGSYEQYF. CDR3 in DNA: TGCAGCGCTCGCCGGGGCTCCTACGAGCAGTACTTC.

This chain uses TRBV5-5 with TRBJ2-2; D is perhaps TRBD1 (6 bases). Per germline, CDR1 SGHKS and CDR2 YYEKEE (reference sequence). V dropped 2 bases and J dropped 0 bases, with 8 bases sitting between them. The CDR3 sequence is 15 residues long. The CDR3 loop is CASSLQGPNTGELFF. The DNA of the CDR3 is TGTGCCAGCAGCTTACAGGGACCGAACACCGGGGAGCTGTTTTTT. The full variable domain, with the rest looked up from reference TRBV5-5 and TRBJ2-2, is DAGVTQSPTHLIKTRGQQVTLRCSPISGHKSVSWYQQVLGQGPQFIFQYYEKEERGRGNFPDRFSARQFPNYSSELNVNALLLGDSALYLCASSLQGPNTGELFFGEGSRLTVL.

V usage is TRBV30 and J usage is TRBJ2-2; 7 bases align to TRBD2. From germline, CDR1 is GTSNPN and CDR2 SVGIG (reference sequence). Trimming cost V 4 bases and J 6 bases; bases outside gene matches: 8. This CDR3 is 14 amino acids long. DNA for the CDR3: TGTGCCTGGATCCGGGGGGAAGGAGCCGGGGAGCTGTTTTTT. Amino acids: CAWIRGEGAGELFF. The full variable domain, completed using reference TRBV30 and TRBJ2-2, is SQTIHQWPATLVQPVGSPLSLECTVEGTSNPNLYWYRQAAGRGLQLLFYSVGIGQISSEVPQNLSASRPQDRQFILSSKKLLLSDSGFYLCAWIRGEGAGELFFGEGSRLTVL.

The chain joins TRBV7-9 to TRBJ2-1; possibly TRBD1 for D (5 bases). CDR1 and CDR2 (germline): SEHNR, FQNEAQ (reference sequence). The CDR3 sequence is 15 residues long. The V and J ends lost 2 bases and 0 bases respectively, with 8 bases between them. CDR3 in DNA: TGTGCCAGCAGCTTACAAGGGGTCTCCTACAATGAGCAGTTCTTC. Its translation is CASSLQGVSYNEQFF.

The chain employs TRBV12-5 and TRBJ2-3, with D tentatively TRBD1 (5 bases). The V end lost 0 bases, the J end lost 4 bases, and 11 bases lay between the germline ends. Germline CDR1 and CDR2: LGHNT and FRNRAP. The CDR3 has 15 residues. CDR3 coding DNA: TGTGCTAGTGGTTTGGTACTGGCAGGGTCAGATACGCAGTATTTT. This translates into CASGLVLAGSDTQYF.

The chain carries TRBV6-6 and TRBJ2-7; D is undetermined. The V gene's germline CDR1 is MNHNY and CDR2 SVGAGI (reference sequence). V was cut by 6 bases and J by 2 bases, with 11 bases left in between. This CDR3 has 13 amino acids. CDR3 coding DNA: TGTGCCAGCAGCCAGAACACCCCCTACGAGCAGTACTTC. Encoded protein: CASSQNTPYEQYF.

This rearrangement joins TRBV6-9 to TRBJ2-1; D call uncertain. CDR1 and CDR2 (germline): MNHGY, SVAAGI. V lost 5 bases, J lost 8 bases, and 16 bases lay in between. The CDR3 runs 14 residues. CDR3 residues: CASSPEASIYEQFF. The CDR3 DNA reads as TGTGCCAGCAGTCCCGAGGCCAGTATCTATGAGCAGTTCTTC.

V usage is TRBV19 and J usage is TRBJ1-6; TRBD1 might be the D (5 bases). V lost 3 bases and J lost 8, with 17 bases in between. In germline, CDR1 is LNHDA, CDR2 SQIVND (reference sequence). CDR3 length equals 16 residues. CDR3: CASSMGRQGDYSPLHF. Written as DNA, the CDR3 is TGTGCCAGTAGTATGGGTCGGCAGGGCGATTATTCACCCCTCCACTTT.

J is TRBJ2-4 and V is TRBV19; D gene unclear. This CDR3 contains 16 residues. The germline V and J ends were trimmed by 2 bases and 0 bases, with 11 bases remaining between them. Germline V lookup: CDR1 LNHDA, CDR2 SQIVND (reference sequence). Here the CDR3 DNA reads TGTGCCAGTAGTATATCTATTCCCCCAGCCAAAAACATTCAGTACTTC. Translated: CASSISIPPAKNIQYF.

V gene TRBV6-1 combines with J gene TRBJ1-5, with D perhaps TRBD1 (6 bases). Germline V gene data show CDR1 as MNHNS and CDR2 as SASEGT. The CDR3 has 15 residues. Trimming pared 0 bases from V and 5 bases from J, leaving 11 bases between. Written as DNA, the CDR3 is TGTGCCAGCAGTGAAGCGGCAGGGGTTTATCAGCCCCAGCATTTT. Translated, it gives CASSEAAGVYQPQHF.

The chain couples TRBV2 to TRBJ1-1; no firm D call. There are 17 residues in the CDR3. The V end was cut by 5 bases, the J end by 0 bases, with 19 bases between. The germline V gene encodes CDR1 SNHLY and CDR2 FYNNEI. Here the CDR3 DNA reads TGTGCCAGCAGTTCTAAATCAGGCCGGCGATTGAACACTGAAGCTTTCTTT. It specifies CASSSKSGRRLNTEAFF.

This clone was detected once. J is TRBJ1-1 and V is TRBV7-3; the D is unclear. Germline V gives CDR1 SGHTA, CDR2 FQGTGA. The CDR3 sequence is 13 residues long. Trimming stripped 5 bases from V and 1 base from J, with 8 bases between. DNA of the CDR3: TGTGCCAGCAGCCTTGACACGAACACTGAAGCTTTCTTT. This encodes CASSLDTNTEAFF.

In this sample, this clone turned up a few times. The CDR3 DNA reads as TGTGCCAGTAGTATAGACGGAGTCTACAATGAGCAGTTCTTC. This translates into CASSIDGVYNEQFF. The rearrangement joins TRBV19 to TRBJ2-1; D unclear. The V end lost 0 bases, the J end lost 3 bases, and 6 bases lay between the germline ends. The CDR3 sequence is 14 residues long. In germline, CDR1 is LNHDA, CDR2 SQIVND (reference sequence).

This clone was detected once. This rearrangement joins TRBV18 to TRBJ2-7; maybe TRBD2 (5 bases). The CDR3 extends over 15 amino acids. V was pared by 2 bases and J by 7 bases, with 18 bases between. The germline CDR1 and CDR2 sequences are KGHSH and LQKENI. CDR3 DNA sequence: TGTGCCAGCTCACCATACGGGGTTGGGTCGGGAGAGCAGTACGTC. Encoded protein: CASSPYGVGSGEQYV.